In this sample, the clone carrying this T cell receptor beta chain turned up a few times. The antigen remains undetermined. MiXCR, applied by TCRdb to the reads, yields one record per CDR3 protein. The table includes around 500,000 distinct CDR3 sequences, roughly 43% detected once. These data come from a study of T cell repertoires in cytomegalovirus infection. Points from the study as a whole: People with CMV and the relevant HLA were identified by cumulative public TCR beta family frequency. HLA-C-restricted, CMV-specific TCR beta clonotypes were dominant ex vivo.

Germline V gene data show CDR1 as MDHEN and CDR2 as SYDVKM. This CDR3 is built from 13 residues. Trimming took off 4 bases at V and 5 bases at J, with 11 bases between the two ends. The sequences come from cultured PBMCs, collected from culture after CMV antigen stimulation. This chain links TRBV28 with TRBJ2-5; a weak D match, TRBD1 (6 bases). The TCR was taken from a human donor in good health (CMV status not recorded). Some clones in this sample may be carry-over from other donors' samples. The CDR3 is CASSSGARETQYF. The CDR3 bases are TGTGCCAGCAGTTCAGGGGCTCGGGAGACCCAGTACTTC.